This passage covers 6 T cell receptor beta chains from one sample sequenced in a study of blood T cell repertoires in COVID-19. Sequenced by immunoSEQ multiplex PCR; TCRdb stores in-frame clones only, minus some. The sample shows under 350,000 clones, roughly 88% of them seen only once. Sequenced input: peripheral blood. The source of these receptors is a woman in her 70s with acute or convalescent COVID-19.

This clone appeared a single time. The chain employs TRBV7-9 and TRBJ2-1; a possible D gene is TRBD2 (6 bases). The ends were cut back, 3 bases at V and 6 bases at J, with 9 bases in the middle. In germline, CDR1 is SEHNR, CDR2 FQNEAQ (reference sequence). This CDR3 is 13 amino acids long. The CDR3 DNA reads as TGTGCCAGCAGCTTTTTAGCGGCCAATGAGCAGTTCTTC. Its protein product is CASSFLAANEQFF.

The V gene is TRBV2, the J gene TRBJ1-3; possible D gene TRBD1, 5 bases. The CDR3 extends over 15 amino acids. Germline V gives CDR1 SNHLY, CDR2 FYNNEI. Trimming stripped 3 bases from V and 4 bases from J, with 13 bases between. CDR3 coding DNA: TGTGCCAGCAGTGAGCAGGGAACGCGCGGAAACACCATATATTTT. Amino acid sequence: CASSEQGTRGNTIYF.

The chain recombines TRBV12-3 or TRBV12-4 with TRBJ1-1; possible D gene TRBD1, 6 bases. The CDR3 length is 13 residues. Deletions cut 11 bases from V and 0 bases from J, with 13 bases between. CDR3: CAVSGQMNTEAFF. DNA of the CDR3: TGTGCCGTGAGTGGACAGATGAACACTGAAGCTTTCTTT.

CDR3 amino acids: CASSRRSGLQETQYF. The CDR3, as DNA: TGTGCCAGCAGCCGCCGGAGCGGCCTCCAAGAGACCCAGTACTTC. The rearrangement joins TRBV5-6 to TRBJ2-5, with D tentatively TRBD2 (5 bases). V lost 4 bases and J lost 1, with 14 bases in between. Germline V gene sequence: CDR1 SGHDT, CDR2 YYEEEE. There are 15 residues in the CDR3.

The sample holds one count of this clone. The chain employs TRBV19 and TRBJ2-7; the D gene is possibly TRBD1 (5 bases). V lost 3 bases to trimming and J lost 3 bases, with 9 bases between them. The CDR3 extends over 13 amino acids. Per germline, CDR1 LNHDA and CDR2 SQIVND (reference sequence). DNA of the CDR3: TGTGCCAGTAGTATGAGGCAGGGCTACGAGCAGTACTTC. This translates into CASSMRQGYEQYF.

The chain employs TRBV10-2 and TRBJ2-2, with 9 bases fitting TRBD1. The CDR3 totals 12 residues. Germline V gene sequence: CDR1 WSHSY, CDR2 SAAADI. The CDR3 loop is CASRTGDGELFF. The DNA for the CDR3 is TGCGCGTCGAGGACAGGGGACGGGGAGCTGTTTTTT.